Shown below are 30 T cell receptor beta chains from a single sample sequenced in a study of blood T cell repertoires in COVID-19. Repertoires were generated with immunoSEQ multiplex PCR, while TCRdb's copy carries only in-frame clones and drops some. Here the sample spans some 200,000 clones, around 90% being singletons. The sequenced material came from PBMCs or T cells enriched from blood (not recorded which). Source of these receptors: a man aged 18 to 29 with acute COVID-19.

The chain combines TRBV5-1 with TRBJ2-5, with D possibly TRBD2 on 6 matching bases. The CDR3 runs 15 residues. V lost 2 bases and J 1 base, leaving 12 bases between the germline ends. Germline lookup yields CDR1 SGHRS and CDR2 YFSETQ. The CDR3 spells CASSLNRGSQETQYF. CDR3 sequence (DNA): TGCGCCAGCAGCTTAAACCGGGGGTCCCAAGAGACCCAGTACTTC.

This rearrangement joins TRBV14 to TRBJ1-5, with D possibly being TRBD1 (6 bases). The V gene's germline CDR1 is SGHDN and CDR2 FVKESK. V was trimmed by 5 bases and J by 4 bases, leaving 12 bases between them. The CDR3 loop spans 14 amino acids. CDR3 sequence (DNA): TGTGCCAGCAGCTTACAGGGTGGTAATCAGCCCCAGCATTTT. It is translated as CASSLQGGNQPQHF. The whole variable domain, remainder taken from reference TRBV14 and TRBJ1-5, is EAGVTQFPSHSVIEKGQTVTLRCDPISGHDNLYWYRRVMGKEIKFLLHFVKESKQDESGMPNNRFLAERTGGTYSTLKVQPAELEDSGVYFCASSLQGGNQPQHFGDGTRLSIL.

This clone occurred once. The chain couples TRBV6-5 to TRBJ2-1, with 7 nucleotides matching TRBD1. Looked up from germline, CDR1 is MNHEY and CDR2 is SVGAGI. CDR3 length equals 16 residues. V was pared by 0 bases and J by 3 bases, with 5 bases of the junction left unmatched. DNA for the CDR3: TGTGCCAGCAGTTACTCGTGGGACAGCAACTACAATGAGCAGTTCTTC. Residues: CASSYSWDSNYNEQFF.

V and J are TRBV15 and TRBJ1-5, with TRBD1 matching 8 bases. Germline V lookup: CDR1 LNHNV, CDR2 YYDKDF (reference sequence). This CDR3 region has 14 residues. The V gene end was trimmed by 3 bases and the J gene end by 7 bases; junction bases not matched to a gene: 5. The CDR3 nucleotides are TGTGCCACCAGCAGGGACAGGGAGGGACAGCCCCAGCATTTT. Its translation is CATSRDREGQPQHF.

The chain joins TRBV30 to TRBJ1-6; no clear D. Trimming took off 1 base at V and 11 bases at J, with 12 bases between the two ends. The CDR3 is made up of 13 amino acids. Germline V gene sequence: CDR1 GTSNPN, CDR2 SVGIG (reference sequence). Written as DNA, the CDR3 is TGTGCCTGGAGTGAGAGGGAGAATACACCCCTCCACTTT. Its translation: CAWSERENTPLHF.

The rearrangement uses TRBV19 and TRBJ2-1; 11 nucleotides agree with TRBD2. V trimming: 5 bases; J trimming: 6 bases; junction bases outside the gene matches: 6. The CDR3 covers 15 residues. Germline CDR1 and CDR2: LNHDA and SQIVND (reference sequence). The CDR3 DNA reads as TGTGCCAGTAGTGTAGCGGGAGGGGCCAGCAATGAGCAGTTCTTC. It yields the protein CASSVAGGASNEQFF.

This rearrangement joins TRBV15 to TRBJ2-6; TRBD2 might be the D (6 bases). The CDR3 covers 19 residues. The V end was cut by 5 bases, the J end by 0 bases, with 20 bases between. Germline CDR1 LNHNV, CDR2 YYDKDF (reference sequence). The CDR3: CATSGMDRADYSGANVLTF. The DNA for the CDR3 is TGTGCCACCAGCGGGATGGACCGCGCGGACTACTCTGGGGCCAACGTCCTGACTTTC.

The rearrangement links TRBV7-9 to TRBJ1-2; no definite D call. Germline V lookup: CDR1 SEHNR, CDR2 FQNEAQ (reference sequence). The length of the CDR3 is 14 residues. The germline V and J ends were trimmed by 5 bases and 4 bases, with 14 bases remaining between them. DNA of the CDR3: TGTGCCAGCAGCCGACCCCAGGTTGGCTATGGCTACACCTTC. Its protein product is CASSRPQVGYGYTF.

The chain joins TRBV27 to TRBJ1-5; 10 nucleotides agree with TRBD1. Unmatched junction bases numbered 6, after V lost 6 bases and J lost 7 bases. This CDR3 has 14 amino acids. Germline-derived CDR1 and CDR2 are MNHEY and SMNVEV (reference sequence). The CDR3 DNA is TGTGCCAGCAGCCCCCGGGGACAGGGGCAGCCCCAGCATTTT. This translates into CASSPRGQGQPQHF.

CDR3 sequence reads: CSGTSGSLDTQYF. Here the CDR3 DNA reads TGCAGCGGCACTAGCGGGAGTCTCGATACGCAGTATTTT. The V gene is TRBV29-1, the J gene TRBJ2-3; 11 nucleotides match TRBD2. The CDR3 covers 13 residues. CDR1 and CDR2 from the germline V gene are SQVTM and ANQGSEA. J was trimmed by 6 bases and V by 7 bases; bases with no gene match: 6.

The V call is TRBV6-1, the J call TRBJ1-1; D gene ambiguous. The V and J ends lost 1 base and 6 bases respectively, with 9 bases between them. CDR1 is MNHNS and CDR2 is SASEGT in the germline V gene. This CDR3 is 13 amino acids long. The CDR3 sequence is CASSEVGRSEAFF. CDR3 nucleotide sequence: TGTGCCAGCAGTGAAGTTGGCAGATCTGAAGCTTTCTTT.

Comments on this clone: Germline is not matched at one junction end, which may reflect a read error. The CDR3 protein is CASSQGGVGQGRQYF. The CDR3 DNA follows: TGTGCCAGCAGTCAAGGGGGAGTGGGACAGGGGCGACAGTACTTC. The chain recombines TRBV4-2 with TRBJ2-7, with 10 bases fitting TRBD1. Germline V gene data show CDR1 as LGHNA and CDR2 as YNFKEQ. The CDR3 is made up of 15 amino acids.

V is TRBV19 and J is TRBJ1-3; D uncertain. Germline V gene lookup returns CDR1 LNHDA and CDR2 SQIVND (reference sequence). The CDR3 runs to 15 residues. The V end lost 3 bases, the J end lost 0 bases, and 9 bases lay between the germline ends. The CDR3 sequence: CASSIWEISGNTIYF. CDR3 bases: TGTGCCAGTAGTATCTGGGAGATCTCTGGAAACACCATATATTTT.

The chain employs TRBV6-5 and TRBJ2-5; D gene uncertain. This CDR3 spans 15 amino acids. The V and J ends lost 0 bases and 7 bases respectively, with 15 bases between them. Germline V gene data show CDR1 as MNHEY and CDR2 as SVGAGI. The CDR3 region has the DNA TGTGCCAGCAGTTACTCCGGCAGAGGCCTAGGGACCCAGTACTTC. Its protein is CASSYSGRGLGTQYF.

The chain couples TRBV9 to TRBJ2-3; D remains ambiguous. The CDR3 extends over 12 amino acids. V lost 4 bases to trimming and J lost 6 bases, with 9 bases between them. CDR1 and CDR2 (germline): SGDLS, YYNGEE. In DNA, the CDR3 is TGTGCCAGCAGCAAAAGCTACGATACGCAGTATTTT. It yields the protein CASSKSYDTQYF.

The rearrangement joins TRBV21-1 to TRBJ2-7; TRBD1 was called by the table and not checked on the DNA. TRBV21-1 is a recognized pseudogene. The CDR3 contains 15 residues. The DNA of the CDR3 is TGTGCCAGCAGCGCCCAACGGCCAGGGGCCTACGAGCAGTACTTC. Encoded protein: CASSAQRPGAYEQYF.

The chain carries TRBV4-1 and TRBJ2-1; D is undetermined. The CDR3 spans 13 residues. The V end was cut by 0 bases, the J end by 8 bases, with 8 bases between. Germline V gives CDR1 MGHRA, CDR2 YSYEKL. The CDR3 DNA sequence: TGCGCCAGCAGCCAAGAACAGCCACATGAGCAGTTCTTC. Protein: CASSQEQPHEQFF.

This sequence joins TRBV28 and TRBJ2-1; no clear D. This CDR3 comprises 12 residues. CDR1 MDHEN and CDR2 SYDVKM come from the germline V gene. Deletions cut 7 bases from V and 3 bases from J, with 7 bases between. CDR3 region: CASTPGYNEQFF. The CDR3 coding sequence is TGTGCCAGCACCCCGGGCTACAATGAGCAGTTCTTC.

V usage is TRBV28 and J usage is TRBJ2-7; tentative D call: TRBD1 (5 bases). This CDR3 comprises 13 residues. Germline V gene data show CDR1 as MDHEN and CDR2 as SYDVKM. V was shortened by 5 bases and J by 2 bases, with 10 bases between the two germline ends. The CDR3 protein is CASSRQSPYEQYF. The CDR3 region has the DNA TGTGCCAGCAGTCGACAGTCGCCCTACGAGCAGTACTTC.

The CDR3 loop is CASSLDRLSYEQYF. CDR3 nucleotides: TGTGCCAGCAGTTTGGACAGGCTCTCCTACGAGCAGTACTTC. The rearrangement joins TRBV27 to TRBJ2-7, with 7 bases aligning to TRBD1. V was pared by 3 bases and J by 0 bases, with 2 bases of the junction left unmatched. Germline-derived CDR1 and CDR2 are MNHEY and SMNVEV (reference sequence). This CDR3 spans 14 amino acids.

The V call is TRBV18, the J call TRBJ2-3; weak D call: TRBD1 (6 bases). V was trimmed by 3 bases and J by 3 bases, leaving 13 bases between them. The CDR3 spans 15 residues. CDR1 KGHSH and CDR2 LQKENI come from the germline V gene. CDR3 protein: CASSPGTTYTDTQYF. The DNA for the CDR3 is TGTGCCAGCTCACCCGGGACAACTTATACAGATACGCAGTATTTT.

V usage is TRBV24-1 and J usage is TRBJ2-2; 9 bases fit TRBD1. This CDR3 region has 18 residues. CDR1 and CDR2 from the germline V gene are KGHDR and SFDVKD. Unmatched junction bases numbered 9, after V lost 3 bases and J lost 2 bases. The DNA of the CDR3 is TGTGCCACCAGTGATGCCCCGGGACAGGGAACCAACACCGGGGAGCTGTTTTTT. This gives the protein CATSDAPGQGTNTGELFF.

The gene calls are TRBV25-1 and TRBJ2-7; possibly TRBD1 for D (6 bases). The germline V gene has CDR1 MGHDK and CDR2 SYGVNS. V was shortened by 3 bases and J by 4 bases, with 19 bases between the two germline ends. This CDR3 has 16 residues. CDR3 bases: TGTGCCAGCAGTGAGCAAGGCCCAGGGGCTAGTTACGAGCAGTACTTC. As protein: CASSEQGPGASYEQYF.

The CDR3 bases are TGTGCCAGCACGGATAGGAGGGACTACGAGCAGTACTTC. As protein: CASTDRRDYEQYF. The gene calls are TRBV6-5 and TRBJ2-7, with D possibly TRBD2 on 6 matching bases. Germline CDR1 reads MNHEY; CDR2 reads SVGAGI. V was shortened by 7 bases and J by 3 bases, with 13 bases between the two germline ends. The CDR3 is made up of 13 amino acids.

CDR3 sequence reads: CASSSSMVGYEQYF. The CDR3 DNA follows: TGTGCCAGCAGCTCGTCTATGGTTGGCTACGAGCAGTACTTC. This chain links TRBV7-9 with TRBJ2-7, with unresolved D. Germline assignment: CDR1 SEHNR and CDR2 FQNEAQ (reference sequence). The ends were cut back, 4 bases at V and 3 bases at J, with 13 bases in the middle. The CDR3 length is 14 residues.

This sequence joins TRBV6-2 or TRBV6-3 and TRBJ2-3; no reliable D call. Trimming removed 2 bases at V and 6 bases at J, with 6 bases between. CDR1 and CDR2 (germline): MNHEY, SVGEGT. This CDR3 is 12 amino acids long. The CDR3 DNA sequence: TGTGCCAGCAGTTACGCGTGGGATACGCAGTATTTT. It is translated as CASSYAWDTQYF.

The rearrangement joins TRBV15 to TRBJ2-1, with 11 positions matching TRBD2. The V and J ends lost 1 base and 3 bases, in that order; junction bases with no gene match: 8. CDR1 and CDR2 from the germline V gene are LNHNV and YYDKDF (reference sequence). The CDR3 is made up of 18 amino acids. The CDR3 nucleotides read TGTGCCACCAGCAGAGGTCTAGCGGGAGGAGACGACTACAATGAGCAGTTCTTC. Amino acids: CATSRGLAGGDDYNEQFF.

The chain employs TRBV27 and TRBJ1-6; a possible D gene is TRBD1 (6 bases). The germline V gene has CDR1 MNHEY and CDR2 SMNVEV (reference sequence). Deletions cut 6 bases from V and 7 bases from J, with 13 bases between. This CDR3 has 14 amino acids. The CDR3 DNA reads TGTGCCAGCAGACCAGGGGTGGGGAATTCACCCCTCCACTTT. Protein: CASRPGVGNSPLHF.

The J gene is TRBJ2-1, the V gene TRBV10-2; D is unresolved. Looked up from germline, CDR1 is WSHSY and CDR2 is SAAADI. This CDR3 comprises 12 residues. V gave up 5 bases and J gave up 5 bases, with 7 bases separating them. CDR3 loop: CASSPTDNEQFF. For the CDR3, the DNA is TGCGCCAGCAGTCCCACGGACAATGAGCAGTTCTTC.

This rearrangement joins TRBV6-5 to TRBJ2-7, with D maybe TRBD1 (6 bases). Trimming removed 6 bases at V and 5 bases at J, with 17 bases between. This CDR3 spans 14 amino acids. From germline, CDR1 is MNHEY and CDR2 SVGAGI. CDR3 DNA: TGTGCCAGCAGCTGGGGGCAGGAGTCAAACGAGCAGTACTTC. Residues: CASSWGQESNEQYF.